Below are 10 T cell receptor beta chains sequenced from a single sample in a study of Graves' ophthalmopathy and Graves' hyperthyroidism. Amplification from RNA transcripts yielded the TCR beta CDR3 regions. In the first round, RT-PCR was carried out with HTBI primers, and a multiplex PCR formed the second round. TCRdb passed the multiplex PCR reads through MiXCR, listing each CDR3 protein once. The table includes roughly 1.1 million distinct CDR3 sequences, 35% to 45% detected once. The material sequenced was peripheral blood or thyroid tissue (not recorded which). The receptors stem from an adult man with Graves' hyperthyroidism.

This clonotype has at least ten counts. The chain is built from TRBV20-1 and TRBJ1-5; D call uncertain. The V gene's germline CDR1 is DFQATT and CDR2 SNEGSKA (reference sequence). The length of the CDR3 is 12 residues. V shed 5 bases and J shed 6 bases, with 11 bases lying between them. CDR3 bases: TGCAGTGCTCAACCCCCAACTCAGCCCCAGCATTTT. As protein: CSAQPPTQPQHF.

Ten or more counts support this clonotype. The rearrangement uses TRBV29-1 and TRBJ1-4; the D is unclear. There are 11 residues in the CDR3. CDR1 is SQVTM and CDR2 is ANQGSEA in the germline V gene. Trimming took 4 bases from V and 10 from J, leaving 10 bases between them. The CDR3 sequence is CSVVKETKLFF. The CDR3 coding sequence is TGCAGCGTTGTTAAGGAAACAAAACTGTTTTTT.

The chain couples TRBV7-9 to TRBJ2-5; D gene ambiguous. Looked up from germline, CDR1 is SEHNR and CDR2 is FQNEAQ (reference sequence). With 4 bases removed from V and 2 bases from J, the gap between germline ends came to 8 bases. The CDR3 has 13 amino acids. In DNA, the CDR3 is TGTGCCAGCAGCTCCCTTTGGCAAGAGACCCAGTACTTC. Its translation: CASSSLWQETQYF.

As for this clonotype: It may be a read error: a sequence one base away is much more abundant. V usage is TRBV12-3 or TRBV12-4 and J usage is TRBJ1-4; possibly TRBD1 for D (6 bases). There are 15 residues in the CDR3. The CDR3 here is CASSLGQGLMEKLSF. The CDR3 DNA reads TGTGCCAGCAGTTTAGGGCAGGGGTTGATGGAAAAACTGTCTTTT.

The sample holds many counts of this clonotype. The rearrangement joins TRBV7-2 to TRBJ2-7, with D uncertain. Germline V gene lookup returns CDR1 SGHTA and CDR2 FQGNSA. V gave up 1 base and J gave up 9 bases, with 10 bases separating them. CDR3 length equals 12 residues. The CDR3 nucleotides are TGTGCCAGCAGCTTAGGCACATTCGGGCAGTACTTC. This translates into CASSLGTFGQYF.

CDR3 sequence reads: CASSAGADSNQPQHF. CDR3 in DNA: TGTGCCAGCAGCGCAGGGGCAGATAGCAATCAGCCCCAGCATTTT. The chain employs TRBV9 and TRBJ1-5; possible D gene TRBD1, 6 bases. This CDR3 has 15 residues. Trimming shortened V by 3 bases and J by 0 bases, and 10 bases separated the two germline ends. The germline V gene has CDR1 SGDLS and CDR2 YYNGEE.

The rearrangement uses TRBV7-9 and TRBJ2-7; 7 bases map to TRBD2. The V gene's germline CDR1 is SEHNR and CDR2 FQNEAQ (reference sequence). V trimming: 4 bases; J trimming: 4 bases; junction bases outside the gene matches: 10. The CDR3 consists of 15 residues. The CDR3 coding sequence is TGTGCCAGCAGCTCATTGTCTAGCGGATCGTACGAGCAGTACTTC. It translates to CASSSLSSGSYEQYF.

This clonotype was detected many times. V and J are TRBV6-5 and TRBJ1-2, with D possibly matching TRBD1 (5 bases). This CDR3 comprises 15 residues. Germline assignment: CDR1 MNHEY and CDR2 SVGAGI. V was shortened by 6 bases and J by 4 bases, with 18 bases between the two germline ends. CDR3 in amino acids: CASSGRGRGSYGYTF. The DNA for the CDR3 is TGTGCCAGCAGCGGACGGGGCCGGGGGAGCTATGGCTACACCTTC.

The V and J genes are TRBV4-3 and TRBJ1-2; 7 bases align to TRBD1. The trim removed 4 bases at V and 8 bases at J, leaving 10 bases unmatched. The CDR3 contains 14 residues. CDR1 is LGHNA and CDR2 is YSLEER in the germline V gene. CDR3 region: CASSLDTGADGYTF. The CDR3 DNA reads TGCGCCAGCAGCCTAGATACAGGGGCTGACGGCTACACCTTC.

This clonotype was picked up a small number of times. The chain carries TRBV20-1 and TRBJ2-7; TRBD2 agrees at 11 bases. Germline CDR1 reads DFQATT; CDR2 reads SNEGSKA (reference sequence). CDR3 size: 15 residues. V was pared by 5 bases and J by 1 base, with 7 bases of the junction left unmatched. The CDR3 spells CSAAIGTSGSYEQYF. In DNA, the CDR3 is TGCAGTGCTGCAATTGGGACTAGCGGATCCTACGAGCAGTACTTC.